This T cell receptor (beta chain) derives from a study of molecular identifiers for immune sequencing clone quantification. Background on the study: Naive CD8 RNA (around 20,000 or 100,000 cells) was divided into five aliquots, with four sequenced. Study results and limitations: Over 97% of effector molecules, yet under 1% of naive-cell molecules, were held by clones above 20 RNA copies.

V was clipped by 3 bases and J by 5 bases; unmatched bases: 6. Germline loops: CDR1 MDHEN, CDR2 SYDVKM. The CDR3 has 14 residues. In TCRdb, the PCR reads were re-called with MiXCR into one record per CDR3 protein. The repertoire holds a few hundred thousand distinct CDR3 sequences, with less than 30% as singletons. This clonotype has at least ten counts. Its specificity is unknown. This clonotype originated in a human donor in good health. Some libraries in this study had Jurkat cell RNA spiked in. The source material was naive CD8+ T cells from blood, with Jurkat cell RNA spiked in. As to subset: FACS-sorted CD8+CD4-CCR7+CD45RA+ naive T cells. The rearrangement links TRBV28 to TRBJ1-1, with TRBD1 matching over 7 bases. The CDR3 is CASSLVQGKTEAFF. The DNA for the CDR3 is TGTGCCAGCAGTTTGGTACAGGGGAAGACTGAAGCTTTCTTT.